This T cell receptor beta chain was recovered during a study of T cells in Graves' hyperthyroidism and ophthalmopathy. In the study overall: Peripheral blood sampling occurred at initial diagnosis, before any treatment. Study-level points and caveats: Researchers found most expanded thyroid clonotypes above 0.001 in blood as well.

CDR3 length: 14 amino acids. Germline V gives CDR1 SGHDT, CDR2 YYEEEE. The junction had 7 bases not matched to a gene; V was cut back by 2 bases and J by 6 bases. Aged 18 to 65, the patients had hyperthyroidism that was newly diagnosed and had lasted under 2 months. Diagnosing involved the use of clinical symptoms, serum thyroxine and TRAb, thyroid ultrasound and orbital computed tomography. This clonotype has a handful of counts. Its antigen remains unidentified. Amplification of TCR beta CDR3 regions used RNA as the template. Researchers ran a first-round RT-PCR on the TCR CDR3 using the HTBI primer set. Each CDR3 protein is one row after TCRdb ran MiXCR on the multiplex PCR reads. The sample yields about 400,000 distinct CDR3 sequences, about 13% seen once.

Input material: blood. This receptor was identified in a woman aged 18-29 years with Graves' hyperthyroidism. The V and J genes are TRBV5-6 and TRBJ1-1, with 7 bases lining up with TRBD1. The CDR3 region is CASSFPTGRAEAFF. The DNA for the CDR3 is TGTGCCAGCAGCTTCCCGACAGGGAGGGCTGAAGCTTTCTTT.